What follows is one T cell receptor (beta chain) and its context. What it binds is unknown. The data originate from a study of T cells after yellow fever vaccination. Study-level findings and limits: Across the CD4 and CD8 compartments, a small share of clonotypes was present in both. A large majority of primary-vaccination clones showed up again after the booster (roughly 95% CD4, 88% CD8).

TCR cDNA was made by 5'RACE template switching, adding a universal primer site and UMIs. TCRdb called the 5' RACE reads again in MiXCR, with one record for every CDR3 protein. The sample shows hundreds of thousands of distinct CDR3 sequences, approximately 13% of them seen only once. The sample in question was PBMCs, obtained on the day of the yellow fever booster vaccination. The TCR originated in a man in his thirties or forties who received the YFV17D yellow fever vaccine.

The CDR3 protein is CASSEGWVTRTDTQYF. The CDR3 DNA reads TGTGCCAGCAGTGAAGGATGGGTGACTCGCACAGATACGCAGTATTTT. V is TRBV25-1 and J is TRBJ2-3, with D hard to call. Per the germline V gene, CDR1 is MGHDK and CDR2 is SYGVNS. The CDR3 extends over 16 amino acids. Trimming pared 2 bases from V and 1 base from J, leaving 13 bases between.